This T cell receptor (beta chain) was identified during a study of blood T cell repertoires in COVID-19. Study at large: Samples representing acute and convalescent COVID-19 were sourced from the United States, Italy and Spain. The analysed material was cDNA or gDNA that came from T cells, B-cell-depleted T cells, or PBMCs.

Authors' data handling: Reference gene primers were amplified, and this amplification served to estimate nucleated cell counts. The protocol was immunoSEQ multiplex PCR, while the TCRdb copy is restricted to in-frame clones and leaves out a portion. The DNA was the basis for D and trimming; V, J and clone size are from that table. Here the sample spans about 200,000 clones, more than 75% being singletons. Trimming stripped 3 bases from V and 12 bases from J, with 17 bases between. Germline CDR1 reads KGHDR; CDR2 reads SFDVKD. The CDR3 runs 13 residues. The chain couples TRBV24-1 to TRBJ2-7; perhaps TRBD1 as D (6 bases). This TCR was recovered from a woman in her thirties or forties with acute or convalescent COVID-19. Sequenced: peripheral blood. The CDR3: CATSDGGGLGPYF. CDR3 DNA: TGTGCCACCAGTGATGGGGGCGGCCTCGGGCCGTACTTC.